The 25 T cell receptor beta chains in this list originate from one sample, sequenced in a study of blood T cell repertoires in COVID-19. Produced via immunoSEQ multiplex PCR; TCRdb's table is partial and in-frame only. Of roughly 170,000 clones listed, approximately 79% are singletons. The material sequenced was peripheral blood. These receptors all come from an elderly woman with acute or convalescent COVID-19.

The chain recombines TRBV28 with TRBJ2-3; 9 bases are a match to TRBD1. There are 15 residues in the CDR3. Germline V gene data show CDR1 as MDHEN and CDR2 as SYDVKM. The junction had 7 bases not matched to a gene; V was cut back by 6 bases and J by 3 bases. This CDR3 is CASSLKQGATDTQYF. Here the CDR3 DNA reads TGTGCCAGCAGCCTCAAACAGGGGGCGACAGATACGCAGTATTTT.

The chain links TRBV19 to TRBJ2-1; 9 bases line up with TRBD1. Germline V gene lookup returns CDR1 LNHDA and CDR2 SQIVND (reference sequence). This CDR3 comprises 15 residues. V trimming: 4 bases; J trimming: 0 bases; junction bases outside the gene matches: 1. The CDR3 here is CASSTGQGSYNEQFF. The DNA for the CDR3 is TGTGCCAGTAGTACGGGACAGGGCTCCTACAATGAGCAGTTCTTC. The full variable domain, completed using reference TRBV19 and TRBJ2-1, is DGGITQSPKYLFRKEGQNVTLSCEQNLNHDAMYWYRQDPGQGLRLIYYSQIVNDFQKGDIAEGYSVSREKKESFPLTVTSAQKNPTAFYLCASSTGQGSYNEQFFGPGTRLTVL.

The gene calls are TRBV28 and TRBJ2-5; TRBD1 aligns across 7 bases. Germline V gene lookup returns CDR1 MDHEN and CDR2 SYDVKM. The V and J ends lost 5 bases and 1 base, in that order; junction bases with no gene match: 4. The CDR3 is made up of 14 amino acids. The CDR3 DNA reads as TGTGCCAGCAGTATAAGGGACAGCCAAGAGACCCAGTACTTC. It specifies CASSIRDSQETQYF.

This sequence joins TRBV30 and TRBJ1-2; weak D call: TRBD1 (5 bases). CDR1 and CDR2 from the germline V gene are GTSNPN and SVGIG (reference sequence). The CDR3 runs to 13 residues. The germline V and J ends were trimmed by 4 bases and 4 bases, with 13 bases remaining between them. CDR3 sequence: CAWNPGTFYGYTF. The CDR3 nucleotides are TGTGCCTGGAATCCCGGGACTTTCTATGGCTACACCTTC. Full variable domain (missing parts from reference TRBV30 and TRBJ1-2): SQTIHQWPATLVQPVGSPLSLECTVEGTSNPNLYWYRQAAGRGLQLLFYSVGIGQISSEVPQNLSASRPQDRQFILSSKKLLLSDSGFYLCAWNPGTFYGYTFGSGTRLTVV.

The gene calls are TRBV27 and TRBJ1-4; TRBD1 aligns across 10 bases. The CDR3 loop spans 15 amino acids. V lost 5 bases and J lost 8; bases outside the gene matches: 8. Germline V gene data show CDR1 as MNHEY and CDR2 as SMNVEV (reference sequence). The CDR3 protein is CASSPRQGAREKLFF. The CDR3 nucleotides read TGTGCCAGCAGTCCCCGACAGGGGGCACGAGAAAAACTGTTTTTT.

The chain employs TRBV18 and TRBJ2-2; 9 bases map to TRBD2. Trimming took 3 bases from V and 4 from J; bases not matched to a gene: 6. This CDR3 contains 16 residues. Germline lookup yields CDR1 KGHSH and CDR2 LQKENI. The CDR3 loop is CASSPETSGVTGELFF. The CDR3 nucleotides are TGTGCCAGCTCACCCGAGACTAGCGGAGTCACCGGGGAGCTGTTTTTT.

The CDR3 DNA follows: TGTGCCAGCAGCTTACGTCAGGAAGCTGAAGCTTTCTTT. It translates to CASSLRQEAEAFF. This chain uses TRBV7-3 with TRBJ1-1; D gene uncertain. Germline-derived CDR1 and CDR2 are SGHTA and FQGTGA. CDR3 length: 13 residues. Between the trimmed V and J ends, which lost 2 bases and 6 bases, there was a span of 10 bases.

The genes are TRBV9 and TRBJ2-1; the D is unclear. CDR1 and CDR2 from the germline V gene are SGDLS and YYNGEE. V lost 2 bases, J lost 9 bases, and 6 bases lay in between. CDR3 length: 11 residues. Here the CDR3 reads CASSVTGEQFF. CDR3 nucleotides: TGTGCCAGCAGCGTTACCGGTGAGCAGTTCTTC.

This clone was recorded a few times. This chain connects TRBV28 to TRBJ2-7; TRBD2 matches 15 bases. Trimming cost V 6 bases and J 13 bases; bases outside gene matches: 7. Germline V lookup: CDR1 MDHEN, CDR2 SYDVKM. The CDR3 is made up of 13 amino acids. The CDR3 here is CASSPPGLAGGYF. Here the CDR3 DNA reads TGTGCCAGCAGCCCTCCGGGACTAGCGGGAGGATACTTC.

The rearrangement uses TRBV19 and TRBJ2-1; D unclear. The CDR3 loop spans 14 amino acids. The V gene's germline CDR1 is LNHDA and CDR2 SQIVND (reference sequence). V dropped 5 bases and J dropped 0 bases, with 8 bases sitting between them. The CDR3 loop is CASSLPSSYNEQFF. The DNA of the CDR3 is TGTGCCAGTAGTCTGCCGAGCTCCTACAATGAGCAGTTCTTC.

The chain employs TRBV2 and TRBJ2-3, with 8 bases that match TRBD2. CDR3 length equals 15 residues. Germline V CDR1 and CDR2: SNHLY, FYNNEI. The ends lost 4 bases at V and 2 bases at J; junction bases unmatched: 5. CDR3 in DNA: TGTGCCAGCAGTGGGAGCGGGAGTTTCACAGATACGCAGTATTTT. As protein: CASSGSGSFTDTQYF.

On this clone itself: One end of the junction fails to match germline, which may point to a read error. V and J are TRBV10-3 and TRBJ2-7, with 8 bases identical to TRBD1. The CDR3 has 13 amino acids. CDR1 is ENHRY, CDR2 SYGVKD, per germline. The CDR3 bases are TGTGCCATCAGGGGGACGGACAGGGAGGCTTGTCGCTTC. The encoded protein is CAIRGTDREACRF.

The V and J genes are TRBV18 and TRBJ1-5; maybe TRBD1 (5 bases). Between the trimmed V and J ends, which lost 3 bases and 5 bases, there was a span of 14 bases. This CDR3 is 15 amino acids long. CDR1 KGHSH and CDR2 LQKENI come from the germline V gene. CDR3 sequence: CASSPLGGTHQPQHF. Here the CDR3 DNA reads TGTGCCAGCTCACCGCTCGGGGGGACCCATCAGCCCCAGCATTTT.

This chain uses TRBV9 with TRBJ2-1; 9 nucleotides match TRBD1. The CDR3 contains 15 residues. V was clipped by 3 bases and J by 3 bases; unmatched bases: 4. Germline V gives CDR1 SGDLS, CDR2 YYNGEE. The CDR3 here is CASSARDRDYNEQFF. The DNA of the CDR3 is TGTGCCAGCAGCGCGAGGGACAGGGACTACAATGAGCAGTTCTTC.

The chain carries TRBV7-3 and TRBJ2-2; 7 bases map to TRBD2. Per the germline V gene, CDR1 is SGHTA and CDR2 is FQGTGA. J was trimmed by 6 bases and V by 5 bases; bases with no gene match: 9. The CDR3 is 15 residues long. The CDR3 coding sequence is TGTGCCAGCAGCCCAAGCGGGGTTTCACCCGGGGAGCTGTTTTTT. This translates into CASSPSGVSPGELFF.

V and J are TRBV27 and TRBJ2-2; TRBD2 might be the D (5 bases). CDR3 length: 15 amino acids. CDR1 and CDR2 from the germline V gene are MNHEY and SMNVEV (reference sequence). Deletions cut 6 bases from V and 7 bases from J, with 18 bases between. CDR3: CASRPTPGRVGELFF. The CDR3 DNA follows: TGTGCCAGCAGACCTACACCGGGAAGGGTCGGGGAGCTGTTTTTT.

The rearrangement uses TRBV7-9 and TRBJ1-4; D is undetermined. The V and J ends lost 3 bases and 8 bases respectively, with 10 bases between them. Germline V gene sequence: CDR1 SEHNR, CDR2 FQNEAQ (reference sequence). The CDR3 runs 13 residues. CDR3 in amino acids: CASSLAATEKLFF. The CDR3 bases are TGTGCCAGCAGCTTGGCGGCTACAGAAAAACTGTTTTTT.

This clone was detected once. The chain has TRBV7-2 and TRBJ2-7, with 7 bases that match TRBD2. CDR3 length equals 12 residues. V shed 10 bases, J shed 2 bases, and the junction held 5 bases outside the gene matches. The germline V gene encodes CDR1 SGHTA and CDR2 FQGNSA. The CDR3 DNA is TGTGCCACATCCGGGGGGACCTACGAGCAGTACTTC. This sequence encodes CATSGGTYEQYF.

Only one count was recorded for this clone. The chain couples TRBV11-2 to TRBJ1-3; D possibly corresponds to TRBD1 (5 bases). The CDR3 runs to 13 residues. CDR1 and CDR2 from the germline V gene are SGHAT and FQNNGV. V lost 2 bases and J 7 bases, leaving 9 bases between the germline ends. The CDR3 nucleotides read TGTGCCAGCAGCTTACGGGGGTGGAACACCATATATTTT. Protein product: CASSLRGWNTIYF.

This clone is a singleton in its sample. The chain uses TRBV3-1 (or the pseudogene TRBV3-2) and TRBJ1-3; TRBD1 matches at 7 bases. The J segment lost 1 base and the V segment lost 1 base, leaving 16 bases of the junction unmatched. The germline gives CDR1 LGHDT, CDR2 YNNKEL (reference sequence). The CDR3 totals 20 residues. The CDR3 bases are TGTGCCAGCAGCCAAGCTTTTGCAATTGGGCCAGGGGGGTCTGGAAACACCATATATTTT. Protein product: CASSQAFAIGPGGSGNTIYF.

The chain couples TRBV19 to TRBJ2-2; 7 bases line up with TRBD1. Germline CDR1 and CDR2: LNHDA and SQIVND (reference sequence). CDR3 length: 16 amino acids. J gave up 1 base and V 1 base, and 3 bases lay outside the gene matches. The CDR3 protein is CASSIAGQMNTGELFF. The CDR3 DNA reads TGTGCCAGTAGTATAGCGGGACAGATGAACACCGGGGAGCTGTTTTTT.

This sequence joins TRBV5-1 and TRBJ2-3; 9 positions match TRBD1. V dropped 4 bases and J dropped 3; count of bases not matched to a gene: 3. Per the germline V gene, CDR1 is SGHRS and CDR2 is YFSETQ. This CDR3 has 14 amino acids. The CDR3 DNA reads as TGCGCCAGCAGCCCGGGACAGGGTACAGATACGCAGTATTTT. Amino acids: CASSPGQGTDTQYF. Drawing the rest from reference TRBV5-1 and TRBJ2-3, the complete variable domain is KAGVTQTPRYLIKTRGQQVTLSCSPISGHRSVSWYQQTPGQGLQFLFEYFSETQRNKGNFPGRFSGRQFSNSRSEMNVSTLELGDSALYLCASSPGQGTDTQYFGPGTRLTVL.

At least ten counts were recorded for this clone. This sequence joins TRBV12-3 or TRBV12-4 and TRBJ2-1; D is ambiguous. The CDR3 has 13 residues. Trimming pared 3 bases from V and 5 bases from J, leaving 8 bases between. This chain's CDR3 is CASSFSRNNEQFF. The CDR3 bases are TGTGCCAGCAGTTTTTCTAGAAACAATGAGCAGTTCTTC.

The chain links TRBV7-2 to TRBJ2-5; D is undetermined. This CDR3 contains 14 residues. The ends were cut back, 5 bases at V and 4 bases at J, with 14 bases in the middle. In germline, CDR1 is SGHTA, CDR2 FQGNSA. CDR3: CASSPGWSRETQYF. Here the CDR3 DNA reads TGTGCCAGCAGCCCCGGCTGGAGCCGAGAGACCCAGTACTTC.

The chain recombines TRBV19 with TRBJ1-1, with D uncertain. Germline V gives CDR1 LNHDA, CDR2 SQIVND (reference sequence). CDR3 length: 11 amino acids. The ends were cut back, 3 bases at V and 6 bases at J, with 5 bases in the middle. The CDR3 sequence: CASSIPSEAFF. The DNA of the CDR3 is TGTGCCAGTAGTATCCCCTCTGAAGCTTTCTTT.